This T cell receptor (beta chain) was obtained from a study of T cell repertoires in cytomegalovirus infection (dated by TCRdb to between 2018 and 2021). Context from the whole study: Recently identified HLA-C-restricted CMV epitopes, whose presentation resists viral immunomodulation, were targeted by peptide stimulations together with well-studied HLA-B-restricted epitopes. Donor HLA type was relevant to the analysis, as public TCR beta signatures indicated carriage of CMV infection together with the matching HLA type. Points the paper makes about the study in general: The ex vivo response was dominated by HLA-C-restricted CMV-specific TCR beta clonotypes, and the single most frequent clonotype in two of eight donors was supplied by these HLA-C-restricted clonotypes. In both this cohort and an independent roughly 350-donor cohort, the cumulative frequency of public TCR beta family members distinguished carriers of CMV infection plus the relevant HLA type.

The treatment or condition tag for this specimen amounts to: in vitro stimulation with specific CMV peptide epitopes to enrich CMV-specific T cells. TCRdb shows the sequencer as Illumina HiSeq 1500. TCRdb ran its own pipeline on the public reads, namely fastp trimming at Q25 and MiXCR clone calling, and kept in-frame beta chains. A single entry per CDR3 protein holds the most common genes and DNA from its merged rows. The sample table shows around 570,000 distinct CDR3 sequences, and approximately 40% are seen once. Together, the top ten hold around 48% of the sample. Its CDR3 holds 16 amino acids, cysteine through phenylalanine. Only the CDR3 part of the read is kept: 48 bases, read in frame from the first base. Unmatched junction bases come to 7, with V trimmed by 6 bases and J by 1 base. CDR1 and CDR2 (MNHNY, SVGAGI) derive from the germline V gene (reference sequence). Of note for this clonotype: This receptor's antigen is unknown. There are no base qualities to consult, and no much larger clone falls within one base.

The material was cultured PBMCs, obtained from culture after CMV antigen stimulation. The rearrangement joined TRBV6-6 to TRBJ2-4, with TRBD2 matching 9 junction bases. The sequence came from a human donor in good health (CMV status not recorded). Some clones in this sample may be carry-over from other donors' samples. The sequenced DNA: TGTGCCAGCAGCCTTGCGGGAGGGGGGGCCAAAAACATTCAGTACTTC. Translation gives CASSLAGGGAKNIQYF.